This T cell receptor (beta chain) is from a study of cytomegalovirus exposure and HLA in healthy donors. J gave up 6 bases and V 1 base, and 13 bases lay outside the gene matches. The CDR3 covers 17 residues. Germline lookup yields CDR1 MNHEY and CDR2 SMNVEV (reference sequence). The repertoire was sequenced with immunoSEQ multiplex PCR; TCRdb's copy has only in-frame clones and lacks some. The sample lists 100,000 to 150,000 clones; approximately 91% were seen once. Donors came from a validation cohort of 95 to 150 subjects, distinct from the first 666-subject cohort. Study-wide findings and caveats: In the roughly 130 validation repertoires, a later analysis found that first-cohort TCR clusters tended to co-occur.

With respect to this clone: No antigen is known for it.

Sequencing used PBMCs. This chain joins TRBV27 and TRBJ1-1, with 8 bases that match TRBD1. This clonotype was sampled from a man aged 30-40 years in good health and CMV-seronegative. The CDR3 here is CASSLWPPQGAKSEAFF. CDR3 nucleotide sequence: TGTGCCAGCAGTTTATGGCCCCCTCAGGGGGCAAAGTCTGAAGCTTTCTTT.